This T cell receptor beta chain was found in a study of cytomegalovirus exposure and HLA in healthy donors. Study-level findings and limits: In an earlier analysis, about 87% or about 30%: the productive usage of most TCR beta V segments. Information on immune exposure was restricted to one variable (CMV serostatus). According to a later analysis, donors in an Asian-associated ancestry cluster reportedly had fewer N-insertions than the roughly 670-donor mean. Cytomegalovirus-associated TCR beta chains were listed, numbering more than 150.

A multiplex PCR was run with 60 Vbeta primers and 13 Jbeta primers. This table comes from immunoSEQ multiplex PCR, and its TCRdb copy is limited to in-frame clones, with some not included. The sample lists 200,000 to 300,000 clones, around 78% occurring once. Details on this clone: Its specificity is unknown. A read error may account for a junction end that differs from germline.

The source material was PBMCs. The origin of this receptor is a boy between 10 and 17 years old in good health and CMV-seronegative.

The chain's CDR3 is CSSSRRDYTDTQYF. CDR3 DNA: TGTTCCAGCAGCCGCCGGGACTACACAGATACGCAGTATTTT. V gene TRBV7-9 combines with J gene TRBJ2-3, with TRBD2 identical over 7 bases. The CDR3 has 14 amino acids. Germline V CDR1 and CDR2: SEHNR, FQNEAQ (reference sequence).